The 22 T cell receptor beta chains presented below share a single source sample, sequenced in a study of OX40 agonist ivuxolimab in advanced cancers. Sequencing was performed with immunoSEQ multiplex PCR; in TCRdb, only in-frame clones are kept and a portion is missing. The sample includes 65,000 to 85,000 clones, 84% of them seen just once. Sample: CD4+ or CD8+ T cells sorted from blood, taken in a trial of the OX40 agonist ivuxolimab. These receptors originate from an adult with an advanced solid tumor such as melanoma, head and neck, liver or kidney cancer.

This chain links TRBV19 with TRBJ2-5, with 11 bases identical to TRBD1. Gene TRBJ2-7 matches the end of the DNA better, so the J call may be wrong. This CDR3 has 16 residues. Per the germline V gene, CDR1 is LNHDA and CDR2 is SQIVND (reference sequence). The CDR3 sequence is CASRLTGTGGFYEQYF. CDR3 coding DNA: TGTGCCAGTAGACTCACCGGGACAGGGGGTTTCTACGAGCAGTACTTC.

The V call is TRBV2, the J call TRBJ1-4; D is ambiguous. From germline, CDR1 is SNHLY and CDR2 FYNNEI. Trimming removed 4 bases at V and 2 bases at J, with 5 bases between. CDR3 length: 13 residues. CDR3 sequence (DNA): TGTGCCAGCAGTGGGGTTACTAATGAAAAACTGTTTTTT. Amino acids: CASSGVTNEKLFF.

The CDR3 protein is CASSSKQGTYGYTF. In nucleotides, the CDR3 is TGTGCCAGCAGCTCGAAGCAGGGCACCTATGGCTACACCTTC. V gene TRBV7-2 combines with J gene TRBJ1-2, with a weak D call TRBD1 (5 bases). Deletions cut 4 bases from V and 4 bases from J, with 13 bases between. Germline V gene sequence: CDR1 SGHTA, CDR2 FQGNSA. The CDR3 contains 14 residues. The full variable domain, with the rest looked up from reference TRBV7-2 and TRBJ1-2, is GAGVSQSPSNKVTEKGKDVELRCDPISGHTALYWYRQSLGQGLEFLIYFQGNSAPDKSGLPSDRFSAERTGGSVSTLTIQRTQQEDSAVYLCASSSKQGTYGYTFGSGTRLTVV.

The chain is built from TRBV23-1 and TRBJ1-5; D not resolved. TRBV23-1 is classed as an ORF, of uncertain function. The CDR3 has 15 residues. The germline V and J ends were trimmed by 2 bases and 6 bases, with 14 bases remaining between them. CDR3 sequence (DNA): TGCGCCAGCAGTCAACCCATCCCGGGAGGTCAGCCCCAGCATTTT. Its protein is CASSQPIPGGQPQHF.

The rearrangement joins TRBV30 to TRBJ1-5; D is uncertain. V was clipped by 1 base and J by 0 bases, with 7 bases between them. Germline V lookup: CDR1 GTSNPN, CDR2 SVGIG (reference sequence). The CDR3 spans 14 residues. CDR3 nucleotide sequence: TGTGCCTGGAGTGAACCGTTTAGCAATCAGCCCCAGCATTTT. Residues: CAWSEPFSNQPQHF. The variable domain in full, with the rest retrieved from reference TRBV30 and TRBJ1-5, is SQTIHQWPATLVQPVGSPLSLECTVEGTSNPNLYWYRQAAGRGLQLLFYSVGIGQISSEVPQNLSASRPQDRQFILSSKKLLLSDSGFYLCAWSEPFSNQPQHFGDGTRLSIL.

The chain has TRBV30 and TRBJ2-1; TRBD2 aligns across 7 bases. CDR3 length equals 12 residues. Germline V lookup: CDR1 GTSNPN, CDR2 SVGIG (reference sequence). V trimming: 7 bases; J trimming: 3 bases; junction bases outside the gene matches: 3. This CDR3 is CALSGVYNEQFF. CDR3 in DNA: TGTGCCTTGAGCGGGGTCTACAATGAGCAGTTCTTC.

The chain carries TRBV12-5 and TRBJ2-2, with no clear D. Germline lookup yields CDR1 LGHNT and CDR2 FRNRAP. The CDR3 is 13 residues long. Between the trimmed V and J ends, which lost 2 bases and 6 bases, there was a span of 7 bases. CDR3 in DNA: TGTGCTAGTGGTTTGAATTGGGCCGGGGAGCTGTTTTTT. Translation: CASGLNWAGELFF.

The chain has TRBV30 and TRBJ1-1, with 11 bases that match TRBD1. The CDR3 is 12 amino acids. Germline V gene data show CDR1 as GTSNPN and CDR2 as SVGIG (reference sequence). V shed 4 bases, J shed 10 bases, and the junction held 5 bases outside the gene matches. The CDR3: CAWTLDRGLAFF. The CDR3 DNA reads TGTGCCTGGACCCTGGACAGGGGGCTAGCTTTCTTT.

Comment on this clone: Other DNA sequences of this sample code for an identical CDR3. The V and J genes are TRBV28 and TRBJ2-2; no firm D call. Germline assignment: CDR1 MDHEN and CDR2 SYDVKM. Trimming took off 2 bases at V and 1 base at J, with 5 bases between the two ends. CDR3 size: 14 residues. In DNA, the CDR3 is TGTGCCAGCAGTTTAGGCGGGAACACCGGGGAGCTGTTTTTT. Translation: CASSLGGNTGELFF.

This rearrangement joins TRBV29-1 to TRBJ1-2; 10 bases are a match to TRBD1. CDR1 and CDR2 from the germline V gene are SQVTM and ANQGSEA. V dropped 4 bases and J dropped 4; count of bases not matched to a gene: 15. The CDR3 sequence is 17 residues long. The CDR3 loop reads CSVGGTGAPLDFYGYTF. CDR3 nucleotide sequence: TGCAGCGTTGGGGGGACAGGGGCTCCACTGGACTTCTATGGCTACACCTTC.

The chain couples TRBV7-2 to TRBJ2-1; D is unclear. Germline V gene data show CDR1 as SGHTA and CDR2 as FQGNSA. The V end was cut by 1 base, the J end by 9 bases, with 7 bases between. The CDR3 is 12 residues long. The CDR3 sequence: CASSLGGFEQFF. As DNA, the CDR3 is TGTGCCAGCAGCTTAGGAGGTTTTGAGCAGTTCTTC.

The DNA of the CDR3 is TGTGCCAGCAGCTTAGCGGGGGGTAATAACTATGGCTACACCTTC. This sequence encodes CASSLAGGNNYGYTF. The rearrangement joins TRBV7-2 to TRBJ1-2; possibly TRBD1 for D (5 bases). V lost 0 bases and J 1 base, leaving 9 bases between the germline ends. This CDR3 is built from 15 residues. Germline V gene lookup returns CDR1 SGHTA and CDR2 FQGNSA.

This chain joins TRBV29-1 and TRBJ2-3; the D is unclear. Trimming pared 1 base from V and 0 bases from J, leaving 8 bases between. The CDR3 contains 14 residues. CDR1 and CDR2 (germline): SQVTM, ANQGSEA. The CDR3 nucleotides are TGCAGCGTTGAAGGCAGTTATAGCACAGATACGCAGTATTTT. Amino acid sequence: CSVEGSYSTDTQYF.

The chain has TRBV19 and TRBJ1-5, with TRBD1 as a possible D gene (5 bases). CDR3 size: 16 residues. The germline gives CDR1 LNHDA, CDR2 SQIVND (reference sequence). Trimming cost V 4 bases and J 0 bases, with 13 bases left between them. This chain's CDR3 is CASSKGDYYSNQPQHF. The CDR3, as DNA: TGTGCCAGTAGTAAAGGGGACTACTATAGCAATCAGCCCCAGCATTTT.

The chain is built from TRBV7-9 and TRBJ2-3, with D unresolved. Germline CDR1 SEHNR, CDR2 FQNEAQ (reference sequence). Trimming stripped 1 base from V and 3 bases from J, with 11 bases between. The CDR3 is made up of 15 amino acids. The CDR3 bases are TGTGCCAGCAGCTTAGGACGCAGTCGGACAGATACGCAGTATTTT. As protein: CASSLGRSRTDTQYF.

The chain links TRBV5-6 to TRBJ2-3; TRBD1 is a possible D gene (5 bases). The germline V gene has CDR1 SGHDT and CDR2 YYEEEE. V lost 4 bases and J 6 bases, leaving 18 bases between the germline ends. The CDR3 is 15 residues long. CDR3 in DNA: TGTGCCAGCAGCCCGTTGATAGGGGTTCTCGATACGCAGTATTTT. Residues: CASSPLIGVLDTQYF.

This sequence joins TRBV27 and TRBJ1-4; TRBD1 might be the D (5 bases). The ends were cut back, 5 bases at V and 0 bases at J, with 10 bases in the middle. CDR3 length: 15 residues. Germline V gene sequence: CDR1 MNHEY, CDR2 SMNVEV (reference sequence). CDR3 region: CASSPQGATNEKLFF. CDR3 DNA sequence: TGTGCCAGCAGTCCGCAGGGTGCAACTAATGAAAAACTGTTTTTT.

The genes are TRBV27 and TRBJ2-5; TRBD2 agrees at 15 bases. J was trimmed by 5 bases and V by 5 bases; bases with no gene match: 9. This CDR3 has 17 amino acids. Germline loops: CDR1 MNHEY, CDR2 SMNVEV (reference sequence). CDR3 protein: CASSPGLAGGPKETQYF. The CDR3, as DNA: TGTGCCAGCAGTCCTGGACTAGCGGGGGGGCCTAAGGAGACCCAGTACTTC.

This chain links TRBV19 with TRBJ2-1; 14 nucleotides match TRBD2. The V segment lost 5 bases and the J segment 7 bases; nucleotides outside the gene matches: 10. The CDR3 contains 17 residues. In germline, CDR1 is LNHDA, CDR2 SQIVND (reference sequence). CDR3 DNA sequence: TGTGCCAGTAGTCCCAACCGACTAGCGGGAGGGCATAATGAGCAGTTCTTC. The encoded protein is CASSPNRLAGGHNEQFF.

The rearrangement links TRBV27 to TRBJ2-3; no firm D call. CDR3 length equals 15 residues. Germline V CDR1 and CDR2: MNHEY, SMNVEV (reference sequence). V dropped 3 bases and J dropped 1 base, with 11 bases sitting between them. Here the CDR3 reads CASSFWARRTDTQYF. Written as DNA, the CDR3 is TGTGCCAGCAGTTTCTGGGCACGACGCACAGATACGCAGTATTTT.

This chain connects TRBV28 to TRBJ1-1; no firm D call. V was trimmed by 6 bases and J by 1 base, leaving 12 bases between them. The CDR3 has 14 residues. In germline, CDR1 is MDHEN, CDR2 SYDVKM. DNA for the CDR3: TGTGCCAGCAGCCGAAATATTCGGAACACTGAAGCTTTCTTT. It specifies CASSRNIRNTEAFF.

The chain uses TRBV27 and TRBJ2-1; maybe TRBD1 (5 bases). V was pared by 6 bases and J by 1 base, with 13 bases between. Germline-derived CDR1 and CDR2 are MNHEY and SMNVEV (reference sequence). The CDR3 loop spans 15 amino acids. CDR3 in amino acids: CASRDQGISYNEQFF. DNA for the CDR3: TGTGCCAGCAGGGACCAGGGTATTTCCTACAATGAGCAGTTCTTC.